This T cell receptor beta chain emerged from a study of response to subunit inactivated influenza vaccine. This clonotype has only a few counts. The CDR3 length is 20 residues. Each CDR3 protein gets one entry after TCRdb re-called the RT-PCR reads with MiXCR. The sample consists of about 170,000 distinct CDR3 sequences, 10% to 15% of them appearing once. These data are also associated with another study on T cells expressing NK-cell markers. According to that study: Production of TCR beta cDNA relied on 5'RACE template switching with UMIs. No clear determination of HCMV specificity was made for expanded NKG2C+ T cell clones.

V and J are TRBV21-1 and TRBJ2-7; TRBD1, the D gene given by the table, was not confirmed from the DNA. TRBV21-1 is labeled a pseudogene. The specimen comprised CD8+ T cells sorted from PBMCs, sampled about 11 days after vaccination. The source is a man aged 50 to 60 who received an inactivated influenza vaccine. CDR3 sequence (DNA): TGTGCCAGCAGCAAACGGGGAAGGGTAGGTCCGGTGACCACCCCGTTGGAGCAGTACTTC. Amino acid sequence: CASSKRGRVGPVTTPLEQYF.